These T cell receptor beta chains were read from a single sample in a study of cytomegalovirus exposure and HLA in healthy donors. TCRdb's table, derived via immunoSEQ multiplex PCR, lists solely in-frame clones and lacks some. This sample has around 99,000 clones, with 65% to 85% found just once. The sequenced sample was PBMCs. The receptors were sampled from a middle-aged man in good health and CMV-seronegative. The CDR3 runs from the conserved cysteine through the conserved F or W. D genes are given only for firm matches. Rows may omit the clone size; those that give it use once, few, many or a size class.

j_call v_call d_call clone_size cdr3_nt cdr3_aa
TRBJ2-1 TRBV5-1 TRBD1 once TGCGCCAGCAGCTTGGGAGACAGGGGATACAATGAGCAGTTCTTC CASSLGDRGYNEQFF
TRBJ2-7 TRBV7-8 TRBD2 . TGTGCCAGCAGCCGCAGGACTAGCGGGAGTCCCGGCTCCTACGAGCAGTACTTC CASSRRTSGSPGSYEQYF
TRBJ1-1 TRBV29-1 . . TGCAGCGTTGACCCCGACACTGAAGCTTTCTTT CSVDPDTEAFF
TRBJ1-1 TRBV19 TRBD1 . TGTGCCAGTAGTACCCAGGGGGCCGGCACTGAAGCTTTCTTT CASSTQGAGTEAFF
TRBJ2-2 TRBV30 . . TGTGCCTGGAAGGCGGGACTTCACACCGGGGAGCTGTTTTTT CAWKAGLHTGELFF
TRBJ2-6 TRBV11-2 . . TGTGCCAGCAGCCGGAGACAGCTTATCTCTGGGGCCAACGTCCTGACTTTC CASSRRQLISGANVLTF
TRBJ2-7 TRBV9 . . TGTGCCAGCAGCGTAGAGGATAGCACCTACGAGCAGTACTTC CASSVEDSTYEQYF
TRBJ2-7 TRBV27 . . TGTGCCAGCAGTTCAAACAGGGTAACCTACGAGCAGTACTTC CASSSNRVTYEQYF
TRBJ2-1 TRBV29-1 . . TGCAGCGTTGAAAGGGTCCAAGGGAGTCGATCCTACAATGAGCAGTTCTTC CSVERVQGSRSYNEQFF
TRBJ2-3 TRBV29-1 . few TGCAGCACTAACACAGATACGCAGTATTTT CSTNTDTQYF
TRBJ1-2 TRBV5-6 TRBD1 . TGTGCCAGCAGCCCGGGACAGGGGACAACCTATGGCTACACCTTC CASSPGQGTTYGYTF
TRBJ2-1 TRBV10-1 . . TGCGCCAGCAGTGAAGTAGCCTCCTACAATGAGCAGTTCTTC CASSEVASYNEQFF
TRBJ2-5 TRBV7-9 TRBD1 . TGTGCCAGCAGATCCGGGACAGGGGGTTCCCAGTACTTC CASRSGTGGSQYF
TRBJ2-7 TRBV28 TRBD1 . TGTGCCAGTCACACGGGACAGGGGGCCGAGCAGTACTTC CASHTGQGAEQYF
TRBJ1-2 TRBV10-3 . . TGTGCCATCAGTGACACAGGCGCCTTCTATGGCTACACCTTC CAISDTGAFYGYTF
TRBJ2-7 TRBV11-2 TRBD2 . TGTGCCAGCAGCCCCGAAGCGGGAGCCTACGAGCAGTACTTC CASSPEAGAYEQYF
TRBJ2-1 TRBV5-1 . . TGCGCCAGCAGCCCGCCGCAGCGTAAAAGTGATGAGCAGTTCTTC CASSPPQRKSDEQFF
TRBJ2-3 TRBV7-8 TRBD2 . TGTGCCAGCAGCCCGGTGACTAGCGGGAGCTCAGATACGCAGTATTTT CASSPVTSGSSDTQYF
TRBJ1-1 TRBV5-1 . . TGCGCCAGCAGCCTAGCGGACCGAGGTGCCACTGAAGCTTTCTTT CASSLADRGATEAFF
TRBJ2-1 TRBV15 TRBD2 few TGTGCCACCAGCAGAGATAGCGGGAGGGCCTATGAGCAGTTCTTC CATSRDSGRAYEQFF
TRBJ1-2 TRBV7-9 TRBD1 few TGTGCCAGCAGCTTCGGGACAGCCAACTATGGCTACACCTTC CASSFGTANYGYTF
TRBJ1-5 TRBV6-5 TRBD1 once TGTGCCAGCAAAACGACCGGGACAGGGGGCCAGCCCCAGCATTTT CASKTTGTGGQPQHF
TRBJ2-1 TRBV30 TRBD2 once TGTTCTAGCGGGAGGCCATGGGAGCAGTTCTTC CSSGRPWEQFF